This T cell receptor (beta chain) was sequenced in a study of a mutant IDH1 vaccine in newly diagnosed glioma. Regarding time point: week 47, end of study. It was 300 ug of mutant IDH1 20-mer peptide that made up each vaccine dose, given with topical imiquimod. The protocol was immunoSEQ multiplex PCR, while the TCRdb copy is restricted to in-frame clones and leaves out a portion. Of tens of thousands of clones listed, approximately 84% are singletons. Trimming cost V 2 bases and J 0 bases, with 4 bases left between them. CDR3 length equals 13 residues. CDR1 and CDR2 (germline): MNHEY, SVGAGI. On this clone itself: Its antigen is currently unknown.

The V and J genes are TRBV6-5 and TRBJ1-1; D ambiguous. This sequence originates from a woman in her twenties or thirties with glioma. Some clones in this sample may be carry-over from other donors' samples. The specimen was PBMCs, collected from a glioma patient whose treatment included an IDH1 peptide vaccine. The CDR3 region has the DNA TGTGCCAGCAGTTACCAAGTGAACACTGAAGCTTTCTTT. This codes for CASSYQVNTEAFF.